The rows below give T cell receptor beta chains drawn from one sample of a study of shared clonotypes between healthy human individuals. Repertoires were generated with immunoSEQ multiplex PCR, while TCRdb's copy carries only in-frame clones and drops some. The sample records under 1 million clones, 96% being singletons. The sample taken for sequencing was naive CD8+ T cells sorted from blood. The receptors stem from a man aged 30 to 39 in good health. Each CDR3 is given with its conserved first and last residue. The D gene is left open where the match is weak. A clone size is listed for some rows: how often the clone was seen (once, few, many), or a class if it is expanded.

d_gene	abundance	v_gene	j_gene	CDR3nt	CDR3aa
NA	NA	TRBV28	TRBJ2-3	TGTGCCAGCAGTCCATCCCTTACAGATACGCAGTATTTT	CASSPSLTDTQYF
NA	NA	TRBV7-3	TRBJ1-1	TGTGCCAGCAGCTTGGTAGACGGGGAGGGCGTAGAAGCTTTCTTT	CASSLVDGEGVEAFF
NA	once	TRBV5-1	TRBJ2-1	TGCGCCAGCAGCTGGATGGGAAATGAGCAGTTCTTC	CASSWMGNEQFF
NA	NA	TRBV14	TRBJ1-1	TGTGCCAGCAGCCAAGACGGGCCTATGAACACTGAAGCTTTCTTT	CASSQDGPMNTEAFF
TRBD1	once	TRBV5-4	TRBJ2-6	TGTGTGACAGGGGCTCGAACTGGGGCCAACGTCCTGACTTTC	CVTGARTGANVLTF
NA	NA	TRBV27	TRBJ2-5	TGTGCCAGCAGTCCTGGACAATTGCAAGAGACCCAGTACTTC	CASSPGQLQETQYF
NA	NA	TRBV10-2	TRBJ1-1	TGCGCCGGCAGTGAGTCGCCAGGCGGCGGTCTGGAAGCTTTCTTT	CAGSESPGGGLEAFF
NA	once	TRBV4-1	TRBJ2-7	TGCGCCAGCAGCCAAGTTCTCCGGGGGGCTCAGGACGAGCAGTACTTC	CASSQVLRGAQDEQYF
TRBD2	NA	TRBV6-1	TRBJ2-7	TGTGCCAGCAGCGATAGCGGGAGAACCCCCTACGAGCAGTACTTC	CASSDSGRTPYEQYF
NA	NA	TRBV28	TRBJ2-7	TGTGCCAGCACCTTTTCGGGTGGTTCTTACTTC	CASTFSGGSYF
NA	NA	TRBV7-6	TRBJ2-7	TGTGCCAGCAGCCGAACAGGGCTCGACGAGCAGTACTTC	CASSRTGLDEQYF
TRBD2	NA	TRBV28	TRBJ2-1	TGTGCCAGCAGTTTACCCTACATCAGCGGGAGGGCCTACAATGAGCAGTTCTTC	CASSLPYISGRAYNEQFF
NA	NA	TRBV5-8	TRBJ2-1	TGTGCCAGCAGCTTAAGGGTTAAAATTAATGAGCAGTTCTTC	CASSLRVKINEQFF
NA	NA	TRBV14	TRBJ1-4	TGTGCCAGCAGCCAAGTCATAGGGGAAAAACTGTTTTTT	CASSQVIGEKLFF
TRBD2	once	TRBV7-8	TRBJ2-3	TGTGCCAGCAGACACAGGAGCGGGAGGGGAGATACGCAGTATTTT	CASRHRSGRGDTQYF
NA	NA	TRBV28	TRBJ1-5	TGTGCCAGCAGTGTCGATAGCAATCAGCCCCAGCATTTT	CASSVDSNQPQHF
NA	NA	TRBV7-9	TRBJ2-7	TGTGCCAGCAGCTTAACTCTGGGCGGGACCTACGAGCAGTACTTC	CASSLTLGGTYEQYF
NA	NA	TRBV11-2	TRBJ2-1	TGTGCCAGCTCCCCTGTCAGTAATGAGCAGTTCTTC	CASSPVSNEQFF
NA	NA	TRBV11-2	TRBJ2-3	TGTGCCAGCAGCTCCCCCCGGGGCTTCAGCACAGATACGCAGTATTTT	CASSSPRGFSTDTQYF
TRBD2	NA	TRBV7-2	TRBJ2-5	TGTGCCAGCGCTCGGGGACTAGCGCTTCAAGAGACCCAGTACTTC	CASARGLALQETQYF
TRBD1	NA	TRBV5-8	TRBJ2-7	TGTGCCAGCAGCCCTGGCTTTACAGGGGGCGCGTACGCCGAGCAGTACTTC	CASSPGFTGGAYAEQYF
TRBD2	NA	TRBV13	TRBJ2-7	TGTGCCAGCAGCAGGGGACTAGCGGGAGCTTACGAGCAGTACTTC	CASSRGLAGAYEQYF
TRBD1	NA	TRBV5-1	TRBJ1-6	TGCGCCAGCAGCTTGGGACAGGGGGGCAAGAATTCACCCCTCCACTTT	CASSLGQGGKNSPLHF
NA	NA	TRBV18	TRBJ2-1	TGTGCCAGCTCACCACGGGGTTTCGACAATGAGCAGTTCTTC	CASSPRGFDNEQFF
NA	NA	TRBV9	TRBJ1-1	TGTGCCAGCAGCGGGCAGGGCGCTGAAGCTTTCTTT	CASSGQGAEAFF
TRBD1	NA	TRBV27	TRBJ2-1	TGTGCCAGCAGTTTCCAGGGGGCTTACAATGAGCAGTTCTTC	CASSFQGAYNEQFF
NA	NA	TRBV6-5	TRBJ2-7	TGTGCCAGCAGTTACAGTACCGGGCCCCACGAGCAGTACTTC	CASSYSTGPHEQYF
NA	NA	TRBV11-2	TRBJ2-7	TGTGCCAGCAGCTTGGGAAGAAGGACCTTCTCCTACGAGCAGTACTTC	CASSLGRRTFSYEQYF
NA	NA	TRBV27	TRBJ2-4	TGTGCCAGCAGCTCCCCGTTAGCCAAAAACATTCAGTACTTC	CASSSPLAKNIQYF
TRBD1	NA	TRBV19	TRBJ1-1	TGTGCCAGTAGTATCACCGGGACAGTTAACACTGAAGCTTTCTTT	CASSITGTVNTEAFF
NA	NA	TRBV6-4	TRBJ1-4	TGTGCCAGCAGTGACTCGCATAATGAAAAACTGTTTTTT	CASSDSHNEKLFF
NA	NA	TRBV7-9	TRBJ1-1	TGTGCCAGCAGCTTAGATGGGGCTAACACTGAAGCTTTCTTT	CASSLDGANTEAFF
NA	NA	TRBV27	TRBJ2-7	TGTGCCAGCAGCCCTTCCTCGGGGACCTACGAGCAGTACTTC	CASSPSSGTYEQYF
NA	NA	TRBV5-6	TRBJ2-7	TGTGCCAGCAGCTTGGAACTACGCGGGTCCGAGCAGTACTTC	CASSLELRGSEQYF
NA	NA	TRBV13	TRBJ2-3	TGTGCCAGCAGCTTAGGCCCAAGGGATACGCAGTATTTT	CASSLGPRDTQYF
NA	NA	TRBV29-1	TRBJ1-1	TGCAGCGTTGTATCAGGGTTGTTAAACACTGAAGCTTTCTTT	CSVVSGLLNTEAFF
NA	NA	TRBV27	TRBJ2-3	TGTGCCAGCAGTTTTATGTCCAGGGGAGGGGATACGCAGTATTTT	CASSFMSRGGDTQYF
TRBD2	NA	TRBV29-1	TRBJ2-1	TGCAGCGTTGATGGGGGACTAGCGGGAGGAAACAATGAGCAGTTCTTC	CSVDGGLAGGNNEQFF
NA	NA	TRBV27	TRBJ2-7	TGTGCCAGCAGTCCCGGAGTGGGAAGGTACGAGCAGTACTTC	CASSPGVGRYEQYF
TRBD1	NA	TRBV27	TRBJ2-1	TGTGCCAGCAGTCAACCGGGACAGGGGGACTACGGTGAGCAGTTCTTC	CASSQPGQGDYGEQFF
NA	NA	TRBV15	TRBJ2-5	TGTGCCACCAGCAGAGATGGACCACCGACCCAGTACTTC	CATSRDGPPTQYF
NA	NA	TRBV6-5	TRBJ2-7	TGTGCCAGCAGTTACGGAGCAGGGGGGACCTACGAGCAGTACTTC	CASSYGAGGTYEQYF
TRBD1	NA	TRBV6-4	TRBJ2-1	TGTGCCCACTTAGGGGGCGGGTGGGTTATGGTCCCCTACAATGAGCAGTTCTTC	CAHLGGGWVMVPYNEQFF
NA	NA	TRBV5-1	TRBJ2-3	TGCGCCAGCAGCTTGGTGGAGATCAGAATCGGCACAGATACGCAGTATTTT	CASSLVEIRIGTDTQYF
NA	NA	TRBV5-5	TRBJ1-5	TGTGCCAGCAGCTTGGCCGGGTATAGCAATCAGCCCCAGCATTTT	CASSLAGYSNQPQHF
NA	NA	TRBV27	TRBJ2-7	TGTGCCAGCAGTTTATCGGGGGGCAAATCCTACGAGCAGTACTTC	CASSLSGGKSYEQYF
TRBD1	NA	TRBV7-9	TRBJ1-2	TGTGCCAGCAGCTTAGGGACGGACAGGGTCTATGGCTACACCTTC	CASSLGTDRVYGYTF
TRBD1	NA	TRBV2	TRBJ1-5	TGTGCCAGCAGTTCGACAGGGGACAATAGCAATCAGCCCCAGCATTTT	CASSSTGDNSNQPQHF
TRBD1	NA	TRBV6-1	TRBJ1-2	TGTGCCAGCAGTGAATTGGGGACAGGAGGGGGCTACACCTTC	CASSELGTGGGYTF
NA	NA	TRBV4-1	TRBJ1-3	TGCGCCAGCAGCTACGACCCTGGCTCTGGAAACACCATATATTTT	CASSYDPGSGNTIYF
NA	NA	TRBV19	TRBJ1-1	TGTGCCAGTAGTATTTTGGGGTTGCCTGAAGCTTTCTTT	CASSILGLPEAFF
TRBD2	NA	TRBV5-1	TRBJ2-7	TGCGCCAGCAGCTTGGGGACTAGCGGGGTTTTTATCTCCTACGAGCAGTACTTC	CASSLGTSGVFISYEQYF
TRBD1	NA	TRBV6-6	TRBJ1-5	TGTGCCAGCAGACCGGACAGGGACAGCAATCAGCCCCAGCATTTT	CASRPDRDSNQPQHF
NA	NA	TRBV6-5	TRBJ2-5	TGTGCCAGCAGCCTCAGAACGCAAGAGACCCAGTACTTC	CASSLRTQETQYF
TRBD1	NA	TRBV5-6	TRBJ2-1	TGTGCCAGCAGCTTGACCGGGACAGGGTACAATGAGCAGTTCTTC	CASSLTGTGYNEQFF
TRBD1	NA	TRBV7-9	TRBJ2-2	TGTGCCAGCAGCCAGCTTCCCAGACAGGGGGCGTCTTCCGGGGAGCTGTTTTTT	CASSQLPRQGASSGELFF
NA	NA	TRBV5-1	TRBJ2-5	TGCGCCAGCAGCTTGGTGGTGGGGGAAGAGACCCAGTACTTC	CASSLVVGEETQYF
NA	NA	TRBV7-8	TRBJ2-7	TGTGCCAGCAGCTTTCGCAGTGATAGGGAGCAGTACTTC	CASSFRSDREQYF
TRBD1	once	TRBV28	TRBJ2-7	TGTGCCAGCATTGGGGGACAGGGTCTCGTAGCGGTCTACGAGCAGTACTTC	CASIGGQGLVAVYEQYF
NA	NA	TRBV11-2	TRBJ2-2	TGTGCCAGCAGCTCGAAGGGGGGAGTAACCGGGGAGCTGTTTTTT	CASSSKGGVTGELFF